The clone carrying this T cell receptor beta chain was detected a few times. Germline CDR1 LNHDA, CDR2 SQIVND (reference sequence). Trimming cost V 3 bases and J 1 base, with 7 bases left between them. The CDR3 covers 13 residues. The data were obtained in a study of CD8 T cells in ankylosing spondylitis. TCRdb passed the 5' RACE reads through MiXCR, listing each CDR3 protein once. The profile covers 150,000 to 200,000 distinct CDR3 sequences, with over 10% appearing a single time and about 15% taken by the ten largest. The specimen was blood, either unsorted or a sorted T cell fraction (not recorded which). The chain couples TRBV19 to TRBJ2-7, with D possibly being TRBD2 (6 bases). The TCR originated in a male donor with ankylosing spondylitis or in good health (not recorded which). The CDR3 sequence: CASSISGSYEQYF. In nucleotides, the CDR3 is TGTGCCAGTAGTATTAGCGGTTCCTACGAGCAGTACTTC.